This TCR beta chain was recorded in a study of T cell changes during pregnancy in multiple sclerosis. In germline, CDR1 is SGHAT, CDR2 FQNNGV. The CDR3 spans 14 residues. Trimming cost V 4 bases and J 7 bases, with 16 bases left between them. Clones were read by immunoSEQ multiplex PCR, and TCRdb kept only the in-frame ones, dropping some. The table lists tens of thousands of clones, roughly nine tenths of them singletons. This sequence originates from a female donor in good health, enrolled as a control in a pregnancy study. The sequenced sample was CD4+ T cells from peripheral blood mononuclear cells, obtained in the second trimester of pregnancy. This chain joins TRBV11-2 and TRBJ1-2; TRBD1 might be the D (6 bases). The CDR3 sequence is CASSYRRGGPGYTF. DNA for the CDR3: TGTGCCAGCAGCTATAGGAGGGGGGGGCCTGGCTACACCTTC.